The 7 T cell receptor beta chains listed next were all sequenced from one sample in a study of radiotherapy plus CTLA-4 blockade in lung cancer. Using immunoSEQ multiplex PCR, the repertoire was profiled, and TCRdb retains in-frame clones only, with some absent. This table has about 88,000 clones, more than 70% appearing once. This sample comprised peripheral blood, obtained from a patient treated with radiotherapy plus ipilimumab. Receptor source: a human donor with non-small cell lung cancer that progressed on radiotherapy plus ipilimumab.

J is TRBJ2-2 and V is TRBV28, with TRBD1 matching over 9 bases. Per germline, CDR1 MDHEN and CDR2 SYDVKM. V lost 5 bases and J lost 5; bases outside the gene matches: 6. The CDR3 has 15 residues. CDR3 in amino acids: CASSTLTGGTGELFF. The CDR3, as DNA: TGTGCCAGCAGTACCCTGACAGGGGGAACCGGGGAGCTGTTTTTT.

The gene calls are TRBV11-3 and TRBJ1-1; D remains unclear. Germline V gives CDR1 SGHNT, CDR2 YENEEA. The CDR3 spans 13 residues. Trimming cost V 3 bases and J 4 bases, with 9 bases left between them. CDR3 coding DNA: TGTGCCAGCAGCTTTTCTGGGAGCACTGAAGCTTTCTTT. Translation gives CASSFSGSTEAFF.

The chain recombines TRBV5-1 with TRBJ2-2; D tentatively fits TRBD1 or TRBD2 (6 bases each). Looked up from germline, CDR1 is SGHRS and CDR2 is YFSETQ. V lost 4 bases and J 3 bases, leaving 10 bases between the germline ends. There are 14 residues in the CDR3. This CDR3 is CASSAGQDTGELFF. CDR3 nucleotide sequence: TGCGCCAGCAGCGCGGGACAAGACACCGGGGAGCTGTTTTTT.

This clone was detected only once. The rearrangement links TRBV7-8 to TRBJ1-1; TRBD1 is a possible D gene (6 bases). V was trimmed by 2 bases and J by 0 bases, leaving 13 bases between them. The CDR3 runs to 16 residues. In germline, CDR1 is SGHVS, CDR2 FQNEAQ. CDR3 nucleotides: TGTGCCAGCAGCTTAACACGACAGGCACTGAACACTGAAGCTTTCTTT. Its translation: CASSLTRQALNTEAFF.

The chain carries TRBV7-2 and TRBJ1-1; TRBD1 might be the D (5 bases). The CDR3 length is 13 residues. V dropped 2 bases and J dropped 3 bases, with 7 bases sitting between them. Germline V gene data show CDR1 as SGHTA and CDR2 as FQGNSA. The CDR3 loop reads CASSLSRDTEAFF. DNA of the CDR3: TGTGCCAGCAGCTTAAGCAGGGACACTGAAGCTTTCTTT.

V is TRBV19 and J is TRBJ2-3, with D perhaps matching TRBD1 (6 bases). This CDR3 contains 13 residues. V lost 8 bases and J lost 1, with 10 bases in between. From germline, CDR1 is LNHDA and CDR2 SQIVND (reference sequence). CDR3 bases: TGTGCCAGTGGTACAGGGCGCACAGATACGCAGTATTTT. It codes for CASGTGRTDTQYF.

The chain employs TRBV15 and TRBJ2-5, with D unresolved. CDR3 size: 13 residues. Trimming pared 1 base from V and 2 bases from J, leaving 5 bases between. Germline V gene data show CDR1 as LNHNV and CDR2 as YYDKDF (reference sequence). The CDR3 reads CATSRGRQETQYF. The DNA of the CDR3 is TGTGCCACCAGCAGAGGTAGACAAGAGACCCAGTACTTC. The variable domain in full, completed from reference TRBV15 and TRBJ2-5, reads DAMVIQNPRYQVTQFGKPVTLSCSQTLNHNVMYWYQQKSSQAPKLLFHYYDKDFNNEADTPDNFQSRRPNTSFCFLDIRSPGLGDTAMYLCATSRGRQETQYFGPGTRLLVL.